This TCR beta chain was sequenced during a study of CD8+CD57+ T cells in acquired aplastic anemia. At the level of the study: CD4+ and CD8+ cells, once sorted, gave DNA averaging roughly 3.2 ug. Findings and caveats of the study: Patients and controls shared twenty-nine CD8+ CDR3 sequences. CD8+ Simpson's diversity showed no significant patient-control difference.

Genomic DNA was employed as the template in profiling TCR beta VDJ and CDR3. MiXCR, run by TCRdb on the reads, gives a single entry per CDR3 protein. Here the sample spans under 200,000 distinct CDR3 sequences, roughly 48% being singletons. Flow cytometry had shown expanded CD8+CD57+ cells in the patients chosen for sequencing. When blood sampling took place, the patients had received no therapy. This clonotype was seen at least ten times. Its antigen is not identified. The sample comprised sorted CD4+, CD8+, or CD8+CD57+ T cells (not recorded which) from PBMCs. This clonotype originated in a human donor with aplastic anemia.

As DNA, the CDR3 is TGTGCCAGCAGCTTATCGCTAGCGGCTAACACAGATACGCAGTATTTT. It is translated as CASSLSLAANTDTQYF. The chain is built from TRBV7-2 and TRBJ2-3; TRBD2 aligns across 7 bases. CDR1 SGHTA and CDR2 FQGNSA come from the germline V gene. With V trimmed by 2 bases and J by 2 bases, 7 bases remained unmatched. This CDR3 is built from 16 residues.